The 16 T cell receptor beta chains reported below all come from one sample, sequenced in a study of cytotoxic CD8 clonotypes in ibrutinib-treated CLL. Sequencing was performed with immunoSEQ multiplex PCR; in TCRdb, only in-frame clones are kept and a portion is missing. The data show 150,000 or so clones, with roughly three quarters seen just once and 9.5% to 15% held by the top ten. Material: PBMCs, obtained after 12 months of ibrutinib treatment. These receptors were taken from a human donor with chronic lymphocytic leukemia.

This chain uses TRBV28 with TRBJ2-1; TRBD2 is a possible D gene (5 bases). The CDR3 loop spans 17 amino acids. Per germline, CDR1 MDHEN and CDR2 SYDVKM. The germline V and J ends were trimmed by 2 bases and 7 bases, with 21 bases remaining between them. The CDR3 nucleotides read TGTGCCAGCAGTTTAACTCCGCTAGAATTAGCGAGTAATGAGCAGTTCTTC. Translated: CASSLTPLELASNEQFF.

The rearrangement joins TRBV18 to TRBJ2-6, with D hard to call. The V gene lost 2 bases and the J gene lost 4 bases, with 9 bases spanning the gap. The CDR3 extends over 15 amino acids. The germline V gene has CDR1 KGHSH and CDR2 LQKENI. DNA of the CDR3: TGTGCCAGCTCACCAAGTCGGGCCGGGGCCAACGTCCTGACTTTC. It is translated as CASSPSRAGANVLTF.

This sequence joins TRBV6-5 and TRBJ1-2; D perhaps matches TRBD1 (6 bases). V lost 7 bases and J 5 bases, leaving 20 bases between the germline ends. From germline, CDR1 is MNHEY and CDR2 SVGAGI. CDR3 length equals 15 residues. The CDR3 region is CASKQTGTPPYGYTF. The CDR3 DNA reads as TGTGCCAGCAAACAAACCGGGACACCGCCTTATGGCTACACCTTC.

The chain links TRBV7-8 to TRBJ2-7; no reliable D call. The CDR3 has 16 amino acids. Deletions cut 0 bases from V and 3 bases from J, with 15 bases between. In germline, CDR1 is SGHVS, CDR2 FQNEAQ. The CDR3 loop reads CASSLAGRVRIYEQYF. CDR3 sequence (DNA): TGTGCCAGCAGCTTAGCGGGTAGAGTTAGGATCTACGAGCAGTACTTC. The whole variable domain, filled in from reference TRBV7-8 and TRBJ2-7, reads GAGVSQSPRYKVAKRGQDVALRCDPISGHVSLFWYQQALGQGPEFLTYFQNEAQLDKSGLPSDRFFAERPEGSVSTLKIQRTQQEDSAVYLCASSLAGRVRIYEQYFGPGTRLTVT.

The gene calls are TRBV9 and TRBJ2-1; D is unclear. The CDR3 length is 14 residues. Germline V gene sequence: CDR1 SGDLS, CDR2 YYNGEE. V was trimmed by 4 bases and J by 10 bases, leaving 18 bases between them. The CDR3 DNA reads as TGTGCCAGCAGCCCATCCGGGTGGGCCCCCGAGCAGTTCTTC. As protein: CASSPSGWAPEQFF.

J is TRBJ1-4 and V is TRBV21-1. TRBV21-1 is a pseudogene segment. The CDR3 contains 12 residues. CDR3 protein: CASPHKDEKLFF. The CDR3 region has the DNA TGTGCCAGCCCTCATAAGGATGAAAAACTGTTTTTT.

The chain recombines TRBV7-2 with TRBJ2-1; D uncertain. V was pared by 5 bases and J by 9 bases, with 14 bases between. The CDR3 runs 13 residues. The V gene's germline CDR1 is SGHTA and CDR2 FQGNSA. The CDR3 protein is CASSPASYGEQFF. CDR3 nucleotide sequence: TGTGCCAGCAGCCCCGCATCATACGGTGAGCAGTTCTTC. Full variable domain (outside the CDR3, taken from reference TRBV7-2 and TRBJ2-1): GAGVSQSPSNKVTEKGKDVELRCDPISGHTALYWYRQSLGQGLEFLIYFQGNSAPDKSGLPSDRFSAERTGGSVSTLTIQRTQQEDSAVYLCASSPASYGEQFFGPGTRLTVL.

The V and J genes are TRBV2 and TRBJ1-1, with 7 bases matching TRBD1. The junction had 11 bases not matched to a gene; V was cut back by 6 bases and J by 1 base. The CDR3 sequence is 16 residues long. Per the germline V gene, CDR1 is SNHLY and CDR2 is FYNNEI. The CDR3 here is CASSLQGMISNTEAFF. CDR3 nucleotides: TGTGCCAGCAGCCTACAGGGGATGATCTCGAACACTGAAGCTTTCTTT.

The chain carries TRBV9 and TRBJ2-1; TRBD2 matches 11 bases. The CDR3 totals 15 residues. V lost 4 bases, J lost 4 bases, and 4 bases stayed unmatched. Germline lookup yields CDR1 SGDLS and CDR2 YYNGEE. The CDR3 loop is CASSPGTSGYNEQFF. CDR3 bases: TGTGCCAGCAGCCCCGGGACTAGCGGATACAATGAGCAGTTCTTC.

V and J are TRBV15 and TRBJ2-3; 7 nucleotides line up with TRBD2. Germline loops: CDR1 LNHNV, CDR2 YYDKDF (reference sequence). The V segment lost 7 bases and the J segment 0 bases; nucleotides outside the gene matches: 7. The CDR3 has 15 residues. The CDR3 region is CATNLIAGSTDTQYF. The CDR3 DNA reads TGTGCCACCAACTTAATAGCGGGTAGCACAGATACGCAGTATTTT. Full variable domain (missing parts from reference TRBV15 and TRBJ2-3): DAMVIQNPRYQVTQFGKPVTLSCSQTLNHNVMYWYQQKSSQAPKLLFHYYDKDFNNEADTPDNFQSRRPNTSFCFLDIRSPGLGDTAMYLCATNLIAGSTDTQYFGPGTRLTVL.

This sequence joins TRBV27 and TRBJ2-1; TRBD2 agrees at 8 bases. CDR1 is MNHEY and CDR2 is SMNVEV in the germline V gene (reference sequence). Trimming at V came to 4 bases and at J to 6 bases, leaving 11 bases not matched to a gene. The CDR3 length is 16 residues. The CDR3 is CASSSFDGGRTNEQFF. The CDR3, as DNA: TGTGCCAGCAGTTCGTTTGATGGCGGGAGGACCAATGAGCAGTTCTTC.

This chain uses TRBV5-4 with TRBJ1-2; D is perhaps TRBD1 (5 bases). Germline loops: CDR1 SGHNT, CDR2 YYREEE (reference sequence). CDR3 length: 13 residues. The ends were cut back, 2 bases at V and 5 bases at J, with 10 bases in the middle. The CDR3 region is CASSFTGGYGYTF. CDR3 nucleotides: TGTGCCAGCAGCTTTACGGGGGGGTATGGCTACACCTTC.

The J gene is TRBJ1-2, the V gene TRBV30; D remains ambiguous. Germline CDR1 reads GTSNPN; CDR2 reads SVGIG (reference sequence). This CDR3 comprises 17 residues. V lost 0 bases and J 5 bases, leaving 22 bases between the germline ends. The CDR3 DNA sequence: TGTGCCTGGAGTGTAGCCACTACCAAAAGTAAGAGGTATGGCTACACCTTC. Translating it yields CAWSVATTKSKRYGYTF.

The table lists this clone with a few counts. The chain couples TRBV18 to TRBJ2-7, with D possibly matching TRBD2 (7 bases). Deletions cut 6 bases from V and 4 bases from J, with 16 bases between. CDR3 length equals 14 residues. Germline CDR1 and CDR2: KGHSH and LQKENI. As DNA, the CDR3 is TGTGCCAGCTCGACGGGGGCGGGAGCATACGAGCAGTACTTC. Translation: CASSTGAGAYEQYF. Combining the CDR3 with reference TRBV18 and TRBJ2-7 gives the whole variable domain NAGVMQNPRHLVRRRGQEARLRCSPMKGHSHVYWYRQLPEEGLKFMVYLQKENIIDESGMPKERFSAEFPKEGPSILRIQQVVRGDSAAYFCASSTGAGAYEQYFGPGTRLTVT.

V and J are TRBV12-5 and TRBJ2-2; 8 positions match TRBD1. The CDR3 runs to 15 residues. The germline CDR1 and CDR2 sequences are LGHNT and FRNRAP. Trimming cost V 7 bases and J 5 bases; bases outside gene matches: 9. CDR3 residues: CASAPRQGWTGELFF. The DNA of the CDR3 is TGTGCTAGTGCCCCCCGACAGGGGTGGACCGGGGAGCTGTTTTTT.

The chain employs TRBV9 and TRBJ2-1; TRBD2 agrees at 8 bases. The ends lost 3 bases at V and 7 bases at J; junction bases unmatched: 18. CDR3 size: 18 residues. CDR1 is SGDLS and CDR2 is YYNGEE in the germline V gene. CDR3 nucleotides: TGTGCCAGCAGCGAGCCTCGGGGGGGACTAGGGTTAGTTAATGAGCAGTTCTTC. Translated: CASSEPRGGLGLVNEQFF.